This entry is about one T cell receptor beta chain. When the RNA was reverse transcribed, random hexamers were used with an input of about 0.5 to 1 ug. TCRdb re-analysed the immunoSEQ multiplex PCR reads in MiXCR, keeping a single row per CDR3 protein. The table has 85,000 to 120,000 distinct CDR3 sequences, less than 95% seen once. The data are from a study of CD8 T cells in Susac syndrome. The overall study: The sequenced Susac syndrome patients comprised five or six with active disease and roughly 8 in remission.

V was trimmed by 8 bases and J by 1 base, leaving 11 bases between them. This CDR3 has 13 amino acids. The sample was CD8+ T cells from PBMCs. This chain connects TRBV12-3 or TRBV12-4 to TRBJ1-1; D is uncertain. The sequence was obtained from a human donor with Susac syndrome. This CDR3 is CASLIGRNTEAFF. CDR3 DNA: TGTGCCAGCCTAATAGGGAGGAACACTGAAGCTTTCTTT.